This TCR beta chain is drawn from a study of cytomegalovirus exposure and HLA in healthy donors. Overall study: Earlier results showed roughly 120 million unique TCR beta sequences derived from approximately 180 million T cells.

The CDR3 extends over 14 amino acids. The germline gives CDR1 ENHRY, CDR2 SYGVKD. V shed 5 bases and J 4 bases; nucleotides not matched to a gene: 7. In this sample, this clone turned up a few times. With 60 Vbeta and 13 Jbeta primers, the PCR was carried out. The repertoire was sequenced with immunoSEQ multiplex PCR; TCRdb's copy has only in-frame clones and lacks some. The sample gives roughly 170,000 clones, about four fifths of which show up once; 4.8% is in the top ten. The chain is built from TRBV10-3 and TRBJ2-7, with 8 bases matching TRBD2. The sequence came from a girl between 10 and 17 years old in good health and CMV-seropositive. Source material: PBMCs. The CDR3 DNA reads as TGTGCCATCAGTAGGCGGGGGGTGGGGTACGAGCAGTACTTC. Its translation: CAISRRGVGYEQYF.